The 20 T cell receptor beta chains below come from one sample, sequenced in a study of blood T cell repertoires in COVID-19. Libraries were prepared by immunoSEQ multiplex PCR; TCRdb keeps only in-frame clonotypes and omits some of them. The table shows around 700,000 clones, with 80% to 90% occurring only once. Input material: peripheral blood. These receptors were collected from a woman under 30 with acute or convalescent COVID-19.

The rearrangement links TRBV30 to TRBJ1-1; D unresolved. CDR3 length: 13 amino acids. Deletions cut 5 bases from V and 0 bases from J, with 10 bases between. From germline, CDR1 is GTSNPN and CDR2 SVGIG (reference sequence). This chain's CDR3 is CAWDADMNTEAFF. As DNA, the CDR3 is TGTGCCTGGGACGCTGACATGAACACTGAAGCTTTCTTT.

V is TRBV9 and J is TRBJ1-4; weak D call: TRBD1 (6 bases). CDR1 SGDLS and CDR2 YYNGEE come from the germline V gene. The length of the CDR3 is 14 residues. The V end lost 2 bases, the J end lost 11 bases, and 16 bases lay between the germline ends. CDR3 DNA: TGTGCCAGCAGCGTGAGGACAGATGAATTTAAACTGTTTTTT. Its protein product is CASSVRTDEFKLFF.

This rearrangement joins TRBV3-1 (or the pseudogene TRBV3-2) to TRBJ2-7, with D possibly being TRBD2 (6 bases). V was shortened by 2 bases and J by 2 bases, with 10 bases between the two germline ends. This CDR3 spans 14 amino acids. CDR1 is LGHDT, CDR2 YNNKEL, per germline (reference sequence). CDR3 DNA: TGTGCCAGCAGCCAAAAGCGCGGGGCCTACGAGCAGTACTTC. It encodes CASSQKRGAYEQYF.

This chain links TRBV18 with TRBJ1-5, with 8 bases fitting TRBD1. The CDR3 loop spans 15 amino acids. Germline V gene sequence: CDR1 KGHSH, CDR2 LQKENI. The V and J ends lost 5 bases and 5 bases, in that order; junction bases with no gene match: 8. CDR3 region: CASSSRQGADQPQHF. The CDR3 bases are TGTGCCAGCTCATCGAGGCAGGGGGCTGATCAGCCCCAGCATTTT.

The V gene is TRBV9, the J gene TRBJ1-6; no clear D. V was trimmed by 2 bases and J by 7 bases, leaving 13 bases between them. This CDR3 has 15 residues. In germline, CDR1 is SGDLS, CDR2 YYNGEE. The CDR3 bases are TGTGCCAGCAGCGTCGGACGGACGGGAAATTCACCCCTCCACTTT. It encodes CASSVGRTGNSPLHF. Based on the CDR3 plus reference TRBV9 and TRBJ1-6, the full variable domain is DSGVTQTPKHLITATGQRVTLRCSPRSGDLSVYWYQQSLDQGLQFLIQYYNGEERAKGNILERFSAQQFPDLHSELNLSSLELGDSALYFCASSVGRTGNSPLHFGNGTRLTVT.

V is TRBV29-1 and J is TRBJ1-1; TRBD1 matches 7 bases. In germline, CDR1 is SQVTM, CDR2 ANQGSEA. Trimming removed 5 bases from V and 6 bases from J; junction bases left unmatched: 6. This CDR3 has 12 residues. The CDR3 bases are TGCAGCGTTACCCGGGACAGCTCTGAAGCTTTCTTT. Amino acid sequence: CSVTRDSSEAFF. Based on the CDR3 plus reference TRBV29-1 and TRBJ1-1, the full variable domain is SAVISQKPSRDICQRGTSLTIQCQVDSQVTMMFWYRQQPGQSLTLIATANQGSEATYESGFVIDKFPISRPNLTFSTLTVSNMSPEDSSIYLCSVTRDSSEAFFGQGTRLTVV.

This clone is a singleton in its sample. The chain uses TRBV25-1 and TRBJ2-3, with D possibly being TRBD2 (5 bases). The V gene lost 3 bases and the J gene lost 2 bases, with 12 bases spanning the gap. Germline V gene lookup returns CDR1 MGHDK and CDR2 SYGVNS. CDR3 length: 15 residues. Here the CDR3 DNA reads TGTGCCAGCAGTGAGGCGGGCCCCTACACAGATACGCAGTATTTT. Translating it yields CASSEAGPYTDTQYF.

The gene calls are TRBV15 and TRBJ2-4; 12 bases map to TRBD1. Per the germline V gene, CDR1 is LNHNV and CDR2 is YYDKDF (reference sequence). Germline trimming cut 4 bases from V and 3 bases from J; bases unmatched to any gene: 13. The CDR3 extends over 19 amino acids. In DNA form, the CDR3 reads TGTGCCACCAGCATTTCGGGACAGGGGGCCGCATTCTTCAAAAACATTCAGTACTTC. It specifies CATSISGQGAAFFKNIQYF.

This clone has just one count. V gene TRBV19 combines with J gene TRBJ1-1; D unclear. Germline V gives CDR1 LNHDA, CDR2 SQIVND (reference sequence). Trimming took 7 bases from V and 10 from J, leaving 13 bases between them. CDR3 size: 11 residues. The CDR3 DNA sequence: TGTGCCAGTATCGAAGCCCTTCGAGCTTTCTTT. Its protein is CASIEALRAFF.

The gene calls are TRBV2 and TRBJ1-3, with 10 bases aligning to TRBD1. The length of the CDR3 is 16 residues. Germline values: CDR1 SNHLY, CDR2 FYNNEI. Trimming at V came to 1 base and at J to 4 bases, leaving 4 bases not matched to a gene. The CDR3 loop is CASSEETGGAGNTIYF. In DNA, the CDR3 is TGTGCCAGCAGTGAAGAGACAGGGGGCGCGGGAAACACCATATATTTT.

V usage is TRBV19 and J usage is TRBJ1-3; D is undetermined. Germline lookup yields CDR1 LNHDA and CDR2 SQIVND (reference sequence). This CDR3 has 15 residues. The germline V and J ends were trimmed by 2 bases and 0 bases, with 8 bases remaining between them. The CDR3 sequence: CASSIRRVSGNTIYF. The CDR3 DNA follows: TGTGCCAGTAGTATACGTAGAGTCTCTGGAAACACCATATATTTT. Combining the CDR3 with reference TRBV19 and TRBJ1-3 gives the whole variable domain DGGITQSPKYLFRKEGQNVTLSCEQNLNHDAMYWYRQDPGQGLRLIYYSQIVNDFQKGDIAEGYSVSREKKESFPLTVTSAQKNPTAFYLCASSIRRVSGNTIYFGEGSWLTVV.

The V call is TRBV18, the J call TRBJ1-5, with no clear D. V lost 1 base and J lost 1, with 8 bases in between. CDR1 is KGHSH and CDR2 is LQKENI in the germline V gene. The CDR3 sequence is 15 residues long. CDR3: CASSPLGRSNQPQHF. The DNA for the CDR3 is TGTGCCAGCTCACCACTAGGGAGGAGCAATCAGCCCCAGCATTTT.

The V gene is TRBV4-1, the J gene TRBJ2-1, with 7 bases matching TRBD2. This CDR3 region has 14 residues. Germline V CDR1 and CDR2: MGHRA, YSYEKL. The V gene end was trimmed by 2 bases and the J gene end by 5 bases; junction bases not matched to a gene: 3. CDR3 bases: TGCGCCAGCAGCCAACCGGGACTAAACAATGAGCAGTTCTTC. This gives the protein CASSQPGLNNEQFF.

The chain joins TRBV7-2 to TRBJ1-5; TRBD1 matches 8 bases. The V gene end was trimmed by 1 base and the J gene end by 1 base; junction bases not matched to a gene: 6. Germline V gives CDR1 SGHTA, CDR2 FQGNSA. The CDR3 runs to 17 residues. The CDR3 DNA is TGTGCCAGCAGCTTAGTTGGGACAGGCCTAAGCAATCAGCCCCAGCATTTT. Protein: CASSLVGTGLSNQPQHF.

The chain carries TRBV30 and TRBJ1-2, with TRBD1 as a possible D gene (5 bases). The CDR3 length is 13 residues. V was trimmed by 3 bases and J by 7 bases, leaving 15 bases between them. Germline CDR1 is GTSNPN and CDR2 is SVGIG (reference sequence). The CDR3: CAWSATVGGGYTF. DNA for the CDR3: TGTGCCTGGAGCGCCACTGTGGGGGGTGGCTACACCTTC.

The chain combines TRBV7-8 with TRBJ2-4; D may be TRBD2 (5 bases). CDR1 SGHVS and CDR2 FQNEAQ come from the germline V gene. The CDR3 consists of 16 residues. V was pared by 1 base and J by 3 bases, with 13 bases between. DNA of the CDR3: TGTGCCAGCAGCTTAGGGAGGTGGACTTACAAAAACATTCAGTACTTC. It encodes CASSLGRWTYKNIQYF.

The rearrangement uses TRBV7-3 and TRBJ2-3; the D is unclear. Trimming stripped 5 bases from V and 2 bases from J, with 8 bases between. Per the germline V gene, CDR1 is SGHTA and CDR2 is FQGTGA. This CDR3 comprises 13 residues. The CDR3 sequence is CASSIGDTDTQYF. CDR3 nucleotides: TGTGCCAGCAGCATCGGAGACACAGATACGCAGTATTTT.

The chain uses TRBV29-1 and TRBJ1-2; TRBD1 matches 10 bases. Germline V lookup: CDR1 SQVTM, CDR2 ANQGSEA. This CDR3 contains 16 residues. V trimming: 7 bases; J trimming: 8 bases; junction bases outside the gene matches: 19. The CDR3 DNA reads as TGCAGCGCCCTCGACCGACCGGGACAGGGGATGGGGGGCTACACCTTC. It codes for CSALDRPGQGMGGYTF.

This chain uses TRBV6-2 or TRBV6-3 with TRBJ1-6, with 8 bases identical to TRBD1. CDR1 is MNHEY and CDR2 is SVGEGT in the germline V gene. J was trimmed by 7 bases and V by 5 bases; bases with no gene match: 4. This CDR3 is built from 14 residues. The CDR3 DNA sequence: TGTGCCAGCAGTGGGACAGGAAACAATTCACCCCTCCACTTT. This sequence encodes CASSGTGNNSPLHF.

This clone appeared once. The J gene is TRBJ1-1, the V gene TRBV7-2, with 8 bases that match TRBD1. J gave up 1 base and V 4 bases, and 5 bases lay outside the gene matches. CDR1 SGHTA and CDR2 FQGNSA come from the germline V gene. The CDR3 is 15 residues long. CDR3 sequence: CASSSTGTGNTEAFF. In DNA, the CDR3 is TGTGCCAGCAGCTCAACAGGGACAGGGAACACTGAAGCTTTCTTT. Variable domain in full (rest from reference TRBV7-2 and TRBJ1-1): GAGVSQSPSNKVTEKGKDVELRCDPISGHTALYWYRQSLGQGLEFLIYFQGNSAPDKSGLPSDRFSAERTGGSVSTLTIQRTQQEDSAVYLCASSSTGTGNTEAFFGQGTRLTVV.